The T cell receptor beta chain under discussion was sequenced for a study of cytomegalovirus exposure and HLA in healthy donors. The PCR made use of 60 Vbeta and 13 Jbeta primers. TCRdb's table, derived via immunoSEQ multiplex PCR, lists solely in-frame clones and lacks some. The profile shows 150,000 or so clones, approximately 80% of them singletons. Between the trimmed V and J ends, which lost 4 bases and 2 bases, there was a span of 16 bases. Germline V CDR1 and CDR2: SGHNT, YYREEE (reference sequence). CDR3 length equals 15 residues. V gene TRBV5-4 combines with J gene TRBJ2-7; TRBD2 might be the D (6 bases). Sequencing was carried out using PBMCs. This receptor was identified in a male donor in good health and CMV-seropositive. The CDR3 DNA sequence: TGTGCCAGCAGCCCGGAGGCGGGGCGAACCTACGAGCAGTACTTC. The encoded protein is CASSPEAGRTYEQYF.